This T cell receptor (beta chain) was sequenced during a study of CXCR3-negative and CXCR3-positive naive CD8 T cells. Germline assignment: CDR1 MNHNY and CDR2 SVGAGI (reference sequence). The CDR3 runs to 16 residues. CD45RO-CCR7+CD27+CD95- marked naive CD8+ T cells. As for this clonotype: Its matching antigen is unknown.

Study results and caveats: Hydrophobicity of TRB CDR3s was greater in CXCR3-positive naive cells than in CXCR3-negative naive cells.

Libraries of TRB cDNA were made by 5' RACE and carried UMIs. Each CDR3 protein gets one entry in TCRdb, which reprocessed the 5' RACE reads and gives no DNA. This table holds tens of thousands of distinct CDR3 sequences. Source material: naive CXCR3+ CD8+ T cells from blood. Stated subset: CD45RO-CCR7+CD27+CD95- naive CD8+ T cells expressing CXCR3 (TNR3+). The TCR was taken from a human donor in good health. Some clones in this sample may be carry-over from other donors' samples. The rearrangement links TRBV6-6 to TRBJ2-7; the D call from TCRdb, TRBD1, cannot be confirmed without DNA. The CDR3 protein is CASSWDRVGIQYEQYF.